The present T cell receptor (beta chain) was sequenced within a study of read filtering for tumor transcriptome and immune sequencing. CDR3 length: 11 amino acids. V lost 2 bases to trimming and J lost 4 bases, with 5 bases between them. CDR1 is DFQATT and CDR2 is SNEGSKA in the germline V gene (reference sequence). This library used about 360 ng RNA and molecular barcoded adaptors spanning alpha/delta and beta/gamma chains. TCRdb reprocessed the reads with MiXCR, giving one entry per CDR3 protein. The data show around 58,000 distinct CDR3 sequences, roughly 14% seen once. The receptor comes from a donor aged 40 or over with multiple myeloma. Input material: a population of CD138-negative cells sorted from bone marrow. The chain combines TRBV20-1 with TRBJ1-1; no clear D. The chain's CDR3 is CSARQFTEAFF. CDR3 sequence (DNA): TGCAGTGCTAGACAGTTCACTGAAGCTTTCTTT.